This entry features one T cell receptor beta chain sequence. Its antigen remains unknown. The assay was immunoSEQ multiplex PCR, and TCRdb's table has in-frame clones only and misses some. The sample holds 80,000 to 95,000 clones; about 92% are singletons and the top ten take roughly 2%. The data were obtained in a study of graft-versus-host responses after intestinal transplantation. Background on the study: All recipients were transplanted with multivisceral, liver-intestinal, or isolated intestinal grafts. Anti-thymocyte globulin induction preceded about three years of tacrolimus and steroid maintenance in all recipients.

This CDR3 region has 13 residues. The germline CDR1 and CDR2 sequences are SGHDT and YYEEEE. Trimming removed 4 bases from V and 4 bases from J, with 8 bases in between. Whole-study findings and limits: Subjects displaying graft-donor T cell macrochimerism possessed elevated graft-versus-host to host-versus-graft clonal ratios inside allografts. With peak circulating GvH clone levels came an association with early post-transplant HvG declines.

The source was unstimulated CD8+ T cells sorted from spleen or lymph node cells, collected before intestinal transplant. The chain links TRBV5-6 to TRBJ1-4; D may be TRBD1 (5 bases). The sequence was obtained from a human donor who received an intestinal transplant. CDR3 nucleotide sequence: TGTGCCAGCAGCCCGCAGGGTAATGAAAAACTGTTTTTT. This sequence encodes CASSPQGNEKLFF. Supplemented by reference TRBV5-6 and TRBJ1-4, the full variable domain reads DAGVTQSPTHLIKTRGQQVTLRCSPKSGHDTVSWYQQALGQGPQFIFQYYEEEERQRGNFPDRFSGHQFPNYSSELNVNALLLGDSALYLCASSPQGNEKLFFGSGTQLSVL.